Listed below are T cell receptor beta chains from one sample, sequenced in a study of response to subunit inactivated influenza vaccine. TCRdb re-called the RT-PCR reads through MiXCR, storing one row per CDR3 protein. This table has around 530,000 distinct CDR3 sequences, about 15% appearing once. The source material was CD4+ T cells sorted from PBMCs, sampled roughly 24 months after vaccination. The receptors come from a man aged 45 to 70 who received an inactivated influenza vaccine. Each CDR3 is given with its conserved first and last residue. D genes are given only for firm matches. Clone size appears in some rows only: once, few, many, or a class for an expanded clone.

clone_size	j_call	d_call	v_call	cdr3_length	cdr3_aa	cdr3_nt
many	TRBJ2-7	NA	TRBV5-6	16	CASSLQRDTHSYEQYF	TGTGCCAGCAGCTTACAACGGGACACCCACTCCTACGAGCAGTACTTC
NA	TRBJ2-3	NA	TRBV12-3/TRBV12-4	17	CASSTPLTRGGTDTQYF	TGTGCCAGCAGCACCCCTTTGACTCGCGGTGGCACAGATACGCAGTATTTT
NA	TRBJ1-2	NA	TRBV12-3/TRBV12-4	12	CASGYRVFGYTF	TGTGCCAGCGGTTACAGGGTTTTTGGCTACACCTTC
once	TRBJ1-5	NA	TRBV19	13	CASSVQRDQPQHF	TGTGCCAGTAGTGTTCAGAGAGATCAGCCCCAGCATTTT
few	TRBJ2-3	NA	TRBV5-1	13	CASSFNPADTQYF	TGCGCCAGCAGCTTCAACCCCGCAGATACGCAGTATTTT
NA	TRBJ2-7	NA	TRBV28	15	CASSLMGPPAYEQYF	TGTGCCAGCAGTTTAATGGGACCGCCGGCCTACGAGCAGTACTTC
few	TRBJ2-3	NA	TRBV29-1	13	CSVGGSSADTQYF	TGCAGCGTTGGGGGGAGTTCCGCAGATACGCAGTATTTT
NA	TRBJ2-2	TRBD2	TRBV6-2/TRBV6-3	17	CASSSYRSGANTGELFF	TGTGCCAGCAGCAGTTACCGGAGCGGGGCGAACACCGGGGAGCTGTTTTTT
NA	TRBJ1-5	NA	TRBV19	15	CASSPIRDGSQPQHF	TGTGCCAGTAGTCCCATTCGGGATGGCAGCCAGCCCCAGCATTTT
NA	TRBJ2-1	TRBD2	TRBV5-1	18	CASSDIVLAGPSYNEQFF	TGCGCCAGCAGCGATATAGTGCTAGCGGGACCTTCCTACAATGAGCAGTTCTTC
few	TRBJ2-1	NA	TRBV24-1	15	CATSDLTKGMGEQFF	TGTGCCACCAGTGATTTGACCAAAGGAATGGGTGAGCAGTTCTTC
NA	TRBJ2-5	TRBD1	TRBV5-8	13	CASSLTDRATQYF	TGTGCCAGCAGCTTGACGGACAGGGCTACCCAGTACTTC
NA	TRBJ2-7	NA	TRBV6-5	15	CASSWASDPAYEQYF	TGTGCCAGCAGTTGGGCTAGCGACCCAGCCTACGAGCAGTACTTC
few	TRBJ1-1	TRBD1	TRBV29-1	11	CSAGGDRDTFF	TGCAGCGCCGGAGGTGACAGGGATACTTTCTTT
few	TRBJ2-5	TRBD1	TRBV12-3/TRBV12-4	15	CASRPGTGHQETQYF	TGTGCCAGCAGACCCGGGACAGGGCACCAAGAGACCCAGTACTTC
many	TRBJ2-3	TRBD2	TRBV28	16	CASSLGLAGITDTQYF	TGTGCCAGCAGCCTCGGACTAGCGGGGATCACAGATACGCAGTATTTT
NA	TRBJ2-7	TRBD2	TRBV3-1	16	CASSQDRRLAVYEQYF	TGTGCCAGCAGCCAAGATAGGAGACTAGCGGTTTACGAGCAGTACTTC
NA	TRBJ2-1	TRBD2	TRBV20-1	14	CSANTGTSYNEQFF	TGCAGTGCTAATACCGGGACTAGCTACAATGAGCAGTTCTTC
NA	TRBJ2-7	NA	TRBV27	14	CASSFRAPLAEQYF	TGTGCCAGCAGTTTCAGGGCCCCTCTTGCCGAGCAGTACTTC
few	TRBJ1-2	NA	TRBV6-5	14	CASSFLDRNYGYTF	TGTGCCAGCAGTTTCCTGGACAGAAACTATGGCTACACCTTC
few	TRBJ2-2	NA	TRBV4-2	18	CASSQDRQGGPNTGELFF	TGTGCCAGCAGCCAAGATAGGCAGGGGGGGCCAAACACCGGGGAGCTGTTTTTT
few	TRBJ2-1	TRBD2	TRBV28	15	CASSPAGGRFNEQFF	TGTGCCAGCAGTCCCGCGGGCGGGAGATTCAATGAGCAGTTCTTC
NA	TRBJ2-3	TRBD2	TRBV5-1	16	CASRSWTSGGADTQYF	TGCGCCAGCAGGTCCTGGACTAGCGGGGGGGCAGATACGCAGTATTTT
many	TRBJ2-5	NA	TRBV15	12	CATSRWEETQYF	TGTGCCACCAGCCGTTGGGAAGAGACCCAGTACTTC
NA	TRBJ2-3	NA	TRBV30	15	CAWSVPVLRTDTQYF	TGTGCCTGGAGTGTACCAGTTCTCCGCACAGATACGCAGTATTTT
few	TRBJ2-7	NA	TRBV5-8	12	CASSFPPYEQYF	TGTGCCAGCAGCTTTCCTCCCTACGAGCAGTACTTC
NA	TRBJ2-7	TRBD2	TRBV12-3/TRBV12-4	16	CASSLGGLAASYEQYF	TGTGCCAGCAGTTTAGGGGGACTAGCGGCCTCCTACGAGCAGTACTTC
few	TRBJ2-3	TRBD2	TRBV5-1	16	CASSSAPSGSSDTQYF	TGCGCCAGCAGCTCCGCACCTAGCGGGAGTTCAGATACGCAGTATTTT
NA	TRBJ2-5	TRBD2	TRBV5-8	14	CASSPGLAIETQYF	TGTGCCAGCAGCCCGGGACTAGCGATTGAGACCCAGTACTTC
NA	TRBJ2-3	TRBD1	TRBV20-1	16	CSASPFQGAITDTQYF	TGCAGTGCTAGCCCCTTTCAGGGGGCCATCACAGATACGCAGTATTTT
NA	TRBJ2-1	TRBD2	TRBV11-3	14	CASSSGGNYNEQFF	TGTGCCAGCAGTAGCGGGGGGAACTACAATGAGCAGTTCTTC
few	TRBJ2-5	NA	TRBV6-1	13	CASSDGGRETQYF	TGTGCCAGCAGTGACGGGGGGCGGGAGACCCAGTACTTC
NA	TRBJ2-7	TRBD1	TRBV10-3	12	CAISKTGDEQYF	TGTGCCATCAGCAAAACAGGGGACGAGCAGTACTTC
few	TRBJ2-6	NA	TRBV10-2	16	CASSAGSSSGANVLTF	TGCGCCAGCAGTGCTGGGTCCAGCTCTGGGGCCAACGTCCTGACTTTC
few	TRBJ2-3	TRBD1	TRBV12-3/TRBV12-4	18	CASSSARGTGWIGNTQYF	TGTGCCAGCAGTTCCGCCCGGGGGACAGGGTGGATAGGGAATACGCAGTATTTT
NA	TRBJ2-7	TRBD1	TRBV20-1	14	CSASRAGGREEQYF	TGCAGTGCTAGTCGGGCAGGGGGCCGAGAGGAGCAGTACTTC
few	TRBJ2-7	TRBD2	TRBV20-1	14	CSARSLAGSYEQYF	TGCAGTGCTAGATCACTAGCGGGCTCCTACGAGCAGTACTTC
NA	TRBJ2-6	TRBD2	TRBV18	16	CASSPSGNSGANVLTF	TGTGCCAGCTCACCTAGCGGGAACTCTGGGGCCAACGTCCTGACTTTC
few	TRBJ2-5	TRBD1	TRBV29-1	12	CSVTRDRETQYF	TGCAGCGTGACCCGGGACAGAGAGACCCAGTACTTC
few	TRBJ1-1	TRBD1	TRBV6-1	14	CAAMDRGLTTEAFF	TGTGCCGCCATGGACAGGGGCCTGACTACTGAAGCTTTCTTT
NA	TRBJ2-3	NA	TRBV6-2/TRBV6-3	14	CASSRRRTTDTQYF	TGTGCCAGCAGCCGACGGAGGACTACAGATACGCAGTATTTT